A single sample gave rise to the 30 T cell receptor beta chains below, sequenced in a study of Ad26.COV2.S vaccination and SARS-CoV-2 variants. Regarding treatment: some 20 received Ad26.COV2.S at low or high dose, single or two shots; five or six received placebo; per-sample allocation not given. The samples were gathered on day 63 after the first injection of vaccine or placebo. Profiling relied on immunoSEQ multiplex PCR, and the TCRdb table lists in-frame clones only, not all of them. Among about 350,000 clones listed, approximately 90% were seen once. The specimen was peripheral blood, collected in a trial of Ad26.COV2.S vaccine versus placebo. Receptors were obtained from a person between 18 and 59 years old who received the Ad26.COV2.S COVID-19 vaccine or a placebo.

The chain uses TRBV5-6 and TRBJ2-5; no clear D gene. The CDR3 is 18 amino acids. Looked up from germline, CDR1 is SGHDT and CDR2 is YYEEEE. V lost 2 bases to trimming and J lost 5 bases, with 25 bases between them. The CDR3 loop reads CASSFAVFGRLGYETQYF. In DNA, the CDR3 is TGTGCCAGCAGCTTCGCCGTATTTGGGCGCCTGGGATACGAGACCCAGTACTTC.

The genes are TRBV7-2 and TRBJ1-3, with 10 bases aligning to TRBD1. CDR1 is SGHTA and CDR2 is FQGNSA in the germline V gene. The CDR3 runs 16 residues. V trimming: 5 bases; J trimming: 2 bases; junction bases outside the gene matches: 6. CDR3 sequence reads: CASSTRTGGTGNTIYF. In DNA, the CDR3 is TGTGCCAGCAGCACCCGGACAGGGGGGACTGGAAACACCATATATTTT. The full variable domain, its missing parts supplied by reference TRBV7-2 and TRBJ1-3, is GAGVSQSPSNKVTEKGKDVELRCDPISGHTALYWYRQSLGQGLEFLIYFQGNSAPDKSGLPSDRFSAERTGGSVSTLTIQRTQQEDSAVYLCASSTRTGGTGNTIYFGEGSWLTVV.

The chain recombines TRBV5-4 with TRBJ2-6; D unresolved. CDR3 length: 16 amino acids. Trimming took off 1 base at V and 3 bases at J, with 11 bases between the two ends. Germline-derived CDR1 and CDR2 are SGHNT and YYREEE (reference sequence). DNA of the CDR3: TGTGCCAGCAGCTTGAATTGGGGAAGTGGGGCCAACGTCCTGACTTTC. Translating it yields CASSLNWGSGANVLTF.

Only one count was recorded for this clone. The chain joins TRBV10-1 to TRBJ2-1; D could derive from TRBD1 or TRBD2 (5 bases each). Looked up from germline, CDR1 is WNHNN and CDR2 is SYGVQD (reference sequence). The CDR3 contains 17 residues. Trimming pared 2 bases from V and 8 bases from J, leaving 22 bases between. CDR3 loop: CASSEDNRDVVIDEQFF. The CDR3, as DNA: TGCGCCAGCAGTGAGGACAACCGGGACGTAGTAATCGATGAGCAGTTCTTC.

This chain joins TRBV6-5 and TRBJ1-2; 10 positions agree with TRBD1. V lost 7 bases and J lost 9; bases outside the gene matches: 8. Germline assignment: CDR1 MNHEY and CDR2 SVGAGI. The CDR3 runs to 13 residues. CDR3 DNA sequence: TGTGCCAGCACTCCCGGGACAGGGGAACGCTACACCTTC. Its protein is CASTPGTGERYTF.

This chain joins TRBV11-2 and TRBJ2-7; TRBD1 agrees at 8 bases. V dropped 1 base and J dropped 4; count of bases not matched to a gene: 12. CDR3 length: 17 residues. Germline lookup yields CDR1 SGHAT and CDR2 FQNNGV. Here the CDR3 DNA reads TGTGCCAGCAGCTTAGGATTTGGACAGGGTACCCTATACGAGCAGTACTTC. Encoded protein: CASSLGFGQGTLYEQYF.

This clone is a singleton in its sample. The chain links TRBV10-3 to TRBJ1-4, with TRBD1 as a possible D gene (6 bases). Germline CDR1 is ENHRY and CDR2 is SYGVKD. CDR3 length equals 14 residues. V lost 6 bases and J 4 bases, leaving 12 bases between the germline ends. The CDR3 DNA reads as TGTGCCATCAGACCGGGACAAGATAATGAAAAACTGTTTTTT. It codes for CAIRPGQDNEKLFF.

The chain is built from TRBV6-5 and TRBJ1-4; 10 bases line up with TRBD1. CDR1 is MNHEY, CDR2 SVGAGI, per germline. V lost 6 bases and J lost 8; bases outside the gene matches: 6. This CDR3 has 14 amino acids. CDR3 protein: CASSAGQGTEKLFF. CDR3 DNA sequence: TGTGCCAGCAGCGCGGGACAGGGGACCGAAAAACTGTTTTTT.

The chain carries TRBV11-2 and TRBJ2-5; D is ambiguous. Germline values: CDR1 SGHAT, CDR2 FQNNGV. The CDR3 extends over 13 amino acids. V lost 5 bases, J lost 6 bases, and 13 bases lay in between. The CDR3 is CASSNLPTQTQYF. The CDR3 coding sequence is TGTGCCAGCAGCAACCTCCCAACACAGACCCAGTACTTC.

This rearrangement joins TRBV11-2 to TRBJ2-5; the D gene is possibly TRBD1 (6 bases). The CDR3 is 16 residues long. V gave up 5 bases and J gave up 1 base, with 17 bases separating them. Germline CDR1 and CDR2: SGHAT and FQNNGV. The DNA of the CDR3 is TGTGCCAGCAGCCCAAGGACAGCGCATACCCAAGAGACCCAGTACTTC. This sequence encodes CASSPRTAHTQETQYF.

The V gene is TRBV7-3, the J gene TRBJ2-5; 8 bases agree with TRBD1. Germline assignment: CDR1 SGHTA and CDR2 FQGTGA. The CDR3 runs to 17 residues. The V and J ends lost 5 bases and 7 bases, in that order; junction bases with no gene match: 18. The DNA for the CDR3 is TGTGCCAGCAGCCCACCTCCCGACGGGACAGGCGAACGGACCCAGTACTTC. This translates into CASSPPPDGTGERTQYF.

The genes are TRBV18 and TRBJ1-2, with D maybe TRBD1 (6 bases). There are 13 residues in the CDR3. The V gene's germline CDR1 is KGHSH and CDR2 LQKENI. Trimming removed 3 bases from V and 5 bases from J, with 10 bases in between. In DNA, the CDR3 is TGTGCCAGCTCACCCGGGACATTTTATGGCTACACCTTC. The encoded protein is CASSPGTFYGYTF.

Remarks on this clone: This same CDR3 is encoded by further DNA sequences in the sample. The chain uses TRBV4-3 and TRBJ2-5; no clear D gene. Germline CDR1 LGHNA, CDR2 YSLEER. The ends were cut back, 0 bases at V and 5 bases at J, with 10 bases in the middle. The CDR3 has 14 amino acids. The chain's CDR3 is CASSQDTLRETQYF. Written as DNA, the CDR3 is TGCGCCAGCAGCCAAGATACCCTGAGGGAGACCCAGTACTTC.

The chain employs TRBV5-8 and TRBJ1-1; 9 bases fit TRBD1. This CDR3 is 15 amino acids long. V shed 4 bases, J shed 5 bases, and the junction held 9 bases outside the gene matches. Germline values: CDR1 SGHTS, CDR2 YDEGEE. The CDR3 region has the DNA TGTGCCAGCAGCAGATGGACAGGGGTATTAACTGAAGCTTTCTTT. Its translation: CASSRWTGVLTEAFF.

The chain employs TRBV7-8 and TRBJ2-6; D is unclear. CDR1 is SGHVS and CDR2 is FQNEAQ in the germline V gene. V lost 4 bases and J 0 bases, leaving 16 bases between the germline ends. The CDR3 length is 18 residues. The CDR3 DNA reads TGTGCCAGCAGCTCCCTGGCGTCCCTCTACTCTGGGGCCAACGTCCTGACTTTC. Amino acids: CASSSLASLYSGANVLTF.

The genes are TRBV7-6 and TRBJ2-7, with D possibly TRBD1 on 5 matching bases. From germline, CDR1 is SGHVS and CDR2 FNYEAQ. Trimming removed 0 bases at V and 1 base at J, with 7 bases between. The CDR3 consists of 14 residues. CDR3: CASSLATASYEQYF. In nucleotides, the CDR3 is TGTGCCAGCAGCTTAGCGACAGCGTCCTACGAGCAGTACTTC. Combining the CDR3 with reference TRBV7-6 and TRBJ2-7 gives the whole variable domain GAGVSQSPRYKVTKRGQDVALRCDPISGHVSLYWYRQALGQGPEFLTYFNYEAQQDKSGLPNDRFSAERPEGSISTLTIQRTEQRDSAMYRCASSLATASYEQYFGPGTRLTVT.

CDR3 loop: CASTRDRGRQYF. DNA for the CDR3: TGTGCCAGCACCCGGGACAGGGGGCGACAGTACTTC. This chain uses TRBV2 with TRBJ2-7, with TRBD1 matching 12 bases. V gave up 7 bases and J gave up 10 bases; unmatched junction bases: 5. The CDR3 spans 12 residues. Per the germline V gene, CDR1 is SNHLY and CDR2 is FYNNEI.

In DNA form, the CDR3 reads TGTGCCAGCAGGGGAGCGGGAACTAGCACAGATACGCAGTATTTT. It translates to CASRGAGTSTDTQYF. This chain links TRBV28 with TRBJ2-3; 7 bases match TRBD2. Losses at the gene ends were 6 bases for V and 0 bases for J; bases not matched to a gene: 6. The CDR3 runs 15 residues. In germline, CDR1 is MDHEN, CDR2 SYDVKM.

The CDR3 is CASSLPGQGFNEQFF. CDR3 DNA: TGTGCCAGCAGTCTTCCGGGACAGGGATTCAATGAGCAGTTCTTC. The V and J genes are TRBV28 and TRBJ2-1, with 9 bases matching TRBD1. Germline loops: CDR1 MDHEN, CDR2 SYDVKM. Germline trimming cut 5 bases from V and 6 bases from J; bases unmatched to any gene: 8. This CDR3 has 15 residues.

The chain couples TRBV19 to TRBJ1-1, with 10 bases fitting TRBD1. The CDR3 covers 14 residues. Germline V gives CDR1 LNHDA, CDR2 SQIVND (reference sequence). V shed 4 bases, J shed 4 bases, and the junction held 3 bases outside the gene matches. This CDR3 is CASSSGTGVTEAFF. The CDR3 nucleotides are TGTGCCAGTAGTAGTGGGACAGGGGTCACTGAAGCTTTCTTT. Full variable domain (missing parts from reference TRBV19 and TRBJ1-1): DGGITQSPKYLFRKEGQNVTLSCEQNLNHDAMYWYRQDPGQGLRLIYYSQIVNDFQKGDIAEGYSVSREKKESFPLTVTSAQKNPTAFYLCASSSGTGVTEAFFGQGTRLTVV.

The chain uses TRBV29-1 and TRBJ2-1; possibly TRBD2 for D (6 bases). The CDR3 spans 19 residues. The germline V gene has CDR1 SQVTM and CDR2 ANQGSEA. Deletions cut 6 bases from V and 1 base from J, with 28 bases between. CDR3 bases: TGCAGCGTCGAGCCACCGGCAGGACTACCACCTACTTCCTACAATGAGCAGTTCTTC. Translated, it gives CSVEPPAGLPPTSYNEQFF.

To note about this clone: This likely traces to a read error, being one base from a far larger clone. Other DNA sequences in this sample translate to the same CDR3. This sequence joins TRBV27 and TRBJ1-1; no clear D. With 2 bases removed from V and 1 base from J, the gap between germline ends came to 5 bases. Germline lookup yields CDR1 MNHEY and CDR2 SMNVEV (reference sequence). This CDR3 has 13 residues. Written as DNA, the CDR3 is TGTGCCAGCAGTTTACGGGGGAACACTGAAGCTTTCTTT. Its translation is CASSLRGNTEAFF.

On this clone itself: The same CDR3 also results from other DNA sequences found in this sample. The rearrangement joins TRBV3-1 (or the pseudogene TRBV3-2) to TRBJ1-2; no clear D. There are 13 residues in the CDR3. Germline V lookup: CDR1 LGHDT, CDR2 YNNKEL (reference sequence). V lost 4 bases and J 2 bases, leaving 8 bases between the germline ends. The CDR3 is CASSPGVNYGYTF. The CDR3 nucleotides are TGTGCCAGCAGCCCGGGTGTCAACTATGGCTACACCTTC.

This rearrangement joins TRBV7-2 to TRBJ1-2, with a weak D call TRBD1 (5 bases). V gave up 5 bases and J gave up 4 bases, with 14 bases separating them. The germline V gene has CDR1 SGHTA and CDR2 FQGNSA. The CDR3 sequence is 14 residues long. CDR3 bases: TGTGCCAGCAGCCCTAAGGGGAGCGTCTATGGCTACACCTTC. Protein product: CASSPKGSVYGYTF.

The chain uses TRBV6-6 and TRBJ2-3; tentatively, D is TRBD1 or TRBD2 (5 bases each). Germline CDR1 reads MNHNY; CDR2 reads SVGAGI (reference sequence). The CDR3 has 12 amino acids. V shed 6 bases and J shed 4 bases, with 8 bases lying between them. The CDR3 reads CASRRGPDTQYF. CDR3 nucleotide sequence: TGTGCCAGCAGGAGGGGACCAGATACGCAGTATTTT.

This chain uses TRBV4-1 with TRBJ2-1; D is possibly TRBD1 (5 bases). Per germline, CDR1 MGHRA and CDR2 YSYEKL. The CDR3 totals 13 residues. V lost 3 bases and J lost 2, with 5 bases in between. As DNA, the CDR3 is TGCGCCAGCAGCCAGACAGCCTACAATGAGCAGTTCTTC. It yields the protein CASSQTAYNEQFF.

The V call is TRBV29-1, the J call TRBJ1-1; D not certain. Germline CDR1 is SQVTM and CDR2 is ANQGSEA. V lost 3 bases to trimming and J lost 0 bases, with 8 bases between them. The CDR3 has 13 amino acids. This chain's CDR3 is CSVDGRMNTEAFF. In DNA form, the CDR3 reads TGCAGCGTTGATGGCAGGATGAACACTGAAGCTTTCTTT.

V usage is TRBV19 and J usage is TRBJ2-7; 9 positions match TRBD1. CDR1 is LNHDA, CDR2 SQIVND, per germline (reference sequence). The CDR3 length is 15 residues. The V gene end was trimmed by 2 bases and the J gene end by 9 bases; junction bases not matched to a gene: 11. CDR3 coding DNA: TGTGCCAGTAGTATAAGGGGACAGGGAGGTCCCGGGCAGTACTTC. It is translated as CASSIRGQGGPGQYF.

This clone has only one observation. This chain connects TRBV7-2 to TRBJ1-1; 7 nucleotides agree with TRBD1. The CDR3 is 18 amino acids. CDR1 and CDR2 (germline): SGHTA, FQGNSA. V trimming: 5 bases; J trimming: 0 bases; junction bases outside the gene matches: 15. For the CDR3, the DNA is TGTGCCAGCAGCGTTACCTACCAGGGACAGATCATGAACACTGAAGCTTTCTTT. This translates into CASSVTYQGQIMNTEAFF.

The V and J genes are TRBV6-5 and TRBJ1-2; the D is unclear. V dropped 6 bases and J dropped 4 bases, with 15 bases sitting between them. The CDR3 totals 14 residues. Per germline, CDR1 MNHEY and CDR2 SVGAGI. CDR3 region: CASSRRTEIYGYTF. The CDR3 DNA is TGTGCCAGCAGCCGGAGAACAGAAATCTATGGCTACACCTTC.